The T cell receptor beta chain described here comes from a study of cytomegalovirus exposure and HLA in healthy donors. Trimming pared 1 base from V and 0 bases from J, leaving 11 bases between. The CDR3 length is 17 residues. Germline loops: CDR1 SGHRS, CDR2 YFSETQ. Amplification used 60 Vbeta primers and 13 Jbeta primers. Sequencing used immunoSEQ multiplex PCR; TCRdb keeps in-frame clones, though not all of them. The table includes approximately 100,000 clones, roughly nine tenths detected once. Material for sequencing was PBMCs. This TCR came from a man aged 25 to 45 in good health and CMV-seropositive. The chain combines TRBV5-1 with TRBJ2-6; D unresolved. The CDR3: CASSLSPGNSGANVLTF. Written as DNA, the CDR3 is TGCGCCAGCAGCTTGTCCCCAGGCAACTCTGGGGCCAACGTCCTGACTTTC.